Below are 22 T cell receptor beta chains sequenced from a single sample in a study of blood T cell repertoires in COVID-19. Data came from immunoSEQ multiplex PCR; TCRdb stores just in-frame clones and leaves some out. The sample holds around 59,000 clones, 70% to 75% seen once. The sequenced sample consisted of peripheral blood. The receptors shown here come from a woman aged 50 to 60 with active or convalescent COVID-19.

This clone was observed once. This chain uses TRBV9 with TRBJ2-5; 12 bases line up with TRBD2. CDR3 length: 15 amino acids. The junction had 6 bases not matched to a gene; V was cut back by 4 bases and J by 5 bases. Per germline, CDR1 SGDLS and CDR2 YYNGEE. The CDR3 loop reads CASSTRTSGMETQYF. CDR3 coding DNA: TGTGCCAGCAGCACCAGGACTAGCGGGATGGAGACCCAGTACTTC.

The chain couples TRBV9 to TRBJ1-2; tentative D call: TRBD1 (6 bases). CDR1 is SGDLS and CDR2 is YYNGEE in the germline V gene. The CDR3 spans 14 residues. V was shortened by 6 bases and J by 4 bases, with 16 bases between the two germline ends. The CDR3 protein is CASTHQGSGYGYTF. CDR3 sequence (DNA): TGTGCCAGCACCCACCAGGGGAGTGGCTATGGCTACACCTTC.

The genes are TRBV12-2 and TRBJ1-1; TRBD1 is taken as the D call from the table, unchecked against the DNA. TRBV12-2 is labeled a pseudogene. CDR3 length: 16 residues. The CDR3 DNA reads TGTGCAAGTCGCTTCCCGACACGACGATTGAACACTGAAGCTTTCTTT. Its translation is CASRFPTRRLNTEAFF.

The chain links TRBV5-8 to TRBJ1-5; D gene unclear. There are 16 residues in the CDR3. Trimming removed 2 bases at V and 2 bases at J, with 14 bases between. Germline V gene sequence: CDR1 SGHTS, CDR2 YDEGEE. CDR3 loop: CASSLSSGWGNQPQHF. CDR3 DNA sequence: TGTGCCAGCAGCTTAAGTTCGGGTTGGGGCAATCAGCCCCAGCATTTT. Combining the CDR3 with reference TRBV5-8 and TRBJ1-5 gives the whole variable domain EAGVTQSPTHLIKTRGQQATLRCSPISGHTSVYWYQQALGLGLQFLLWYDEGEERNRGNFPPRFSGRQFPNYSSELNVNALELEDSALYLCASSLSSGWGNQPQHFGDGTRLSIL.

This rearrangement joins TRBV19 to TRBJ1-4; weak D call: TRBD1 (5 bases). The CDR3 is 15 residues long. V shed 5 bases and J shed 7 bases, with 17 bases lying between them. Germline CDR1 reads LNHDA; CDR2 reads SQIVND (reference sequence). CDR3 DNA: TGTGCCAGTAGTTTGACCGAGCGAAGGGGTGAAAAACTGTTTTTT. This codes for CASSLTERRGEKLFF. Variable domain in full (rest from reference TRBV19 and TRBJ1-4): DGGITQSPKYLFRKEGQNVTLSCEQNLNHDAMYWYRQDPGQGLRLIYYSQIVNDFQKGDIAEGYSVSREKKESFPLTVTSAQKNPTAFYLCASSLTERRGEKLFFGSGTQLSVL.

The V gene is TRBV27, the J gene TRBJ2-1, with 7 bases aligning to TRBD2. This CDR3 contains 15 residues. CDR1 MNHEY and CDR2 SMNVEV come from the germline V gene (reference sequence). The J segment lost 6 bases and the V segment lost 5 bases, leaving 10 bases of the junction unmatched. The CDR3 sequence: CASSPIRDYLNEQFF. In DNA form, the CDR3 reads TGTGCCAGCAGTCCAATCCGGGACTACCTCAATGAGCAGTTCTTC.

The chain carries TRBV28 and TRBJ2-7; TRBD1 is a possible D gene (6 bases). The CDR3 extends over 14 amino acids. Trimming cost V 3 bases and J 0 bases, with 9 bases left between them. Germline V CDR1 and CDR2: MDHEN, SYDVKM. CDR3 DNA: TGTGCCAGCAGTTTTGCAGGGGACTCCTACGAGCAGTACTTC. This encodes CASSFAGDSYEQYF.

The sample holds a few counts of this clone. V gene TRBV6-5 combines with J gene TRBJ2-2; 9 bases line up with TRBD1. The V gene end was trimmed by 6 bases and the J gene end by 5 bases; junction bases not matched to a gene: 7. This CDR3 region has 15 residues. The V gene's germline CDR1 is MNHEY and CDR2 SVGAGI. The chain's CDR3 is CASRLGQGFTGELFF. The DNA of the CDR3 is TGTGCCAGCAGACTGGGACAGGGATTTACCGGGGAGCTGTTTTTT.

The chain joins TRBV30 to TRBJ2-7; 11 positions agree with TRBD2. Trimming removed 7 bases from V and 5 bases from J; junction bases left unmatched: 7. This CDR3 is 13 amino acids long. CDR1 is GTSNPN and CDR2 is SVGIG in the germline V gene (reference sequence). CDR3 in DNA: TGTGCCTACTCTAGCGGGAGGCCTAACGAGCAGTACTTC. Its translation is CAYSSGRPNEQYF.

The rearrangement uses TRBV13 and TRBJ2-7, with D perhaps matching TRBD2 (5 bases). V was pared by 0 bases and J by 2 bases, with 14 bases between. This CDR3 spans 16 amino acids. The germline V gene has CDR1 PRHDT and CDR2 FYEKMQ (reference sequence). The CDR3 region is CASSLGHGSGPYEQYF. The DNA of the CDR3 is TGTGCCAGCAGCTTAGGCCATGGAAGCGGTCCCTACGAGCAGTACTTC.

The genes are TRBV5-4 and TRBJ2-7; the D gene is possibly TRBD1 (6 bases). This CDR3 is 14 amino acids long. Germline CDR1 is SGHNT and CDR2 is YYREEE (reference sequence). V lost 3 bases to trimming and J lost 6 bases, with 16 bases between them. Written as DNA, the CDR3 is TGTGCCAGCAGCTACAGGGACCCCTCGATCGAGCAGTACTTC. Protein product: CASSYRDPSIEQYF.

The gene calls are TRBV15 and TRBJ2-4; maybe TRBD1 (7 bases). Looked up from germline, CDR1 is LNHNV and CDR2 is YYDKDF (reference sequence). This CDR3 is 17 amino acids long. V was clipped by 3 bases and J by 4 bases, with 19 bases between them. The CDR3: CATSSPGDPGGKNIQYF. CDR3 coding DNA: TGTGCCACCAGCAGCCCGGGGGACCCAGGGGGGAAAAACATTCAGTACTTC.

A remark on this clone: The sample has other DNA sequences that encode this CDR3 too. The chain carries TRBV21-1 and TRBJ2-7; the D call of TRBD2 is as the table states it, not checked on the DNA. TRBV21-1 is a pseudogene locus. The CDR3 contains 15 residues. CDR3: CASSKKGGSWYEQYF. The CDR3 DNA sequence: TGTGCCAGCAGCAAGAAGGGCGGGAGTTGGTACGAGCAGTACTTC.

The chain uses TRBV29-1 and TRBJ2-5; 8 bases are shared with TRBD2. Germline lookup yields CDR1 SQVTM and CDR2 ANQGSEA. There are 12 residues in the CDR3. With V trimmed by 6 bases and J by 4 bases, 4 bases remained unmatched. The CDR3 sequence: CSVGLGPETQYF. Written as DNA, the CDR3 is TGCAGCGTGGGACTAGGGCCAGAGACCCAGTACTTC.

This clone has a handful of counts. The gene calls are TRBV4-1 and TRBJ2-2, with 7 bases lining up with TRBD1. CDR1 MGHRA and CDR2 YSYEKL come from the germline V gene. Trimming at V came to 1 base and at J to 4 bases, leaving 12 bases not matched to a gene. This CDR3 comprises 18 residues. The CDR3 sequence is CASSQGRGRGRGTGELFF. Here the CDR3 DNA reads TGCGCCAGCAGCCAAGGTCGAGGAAGGGGGCGCGGCACCGGGGAGCTGTTTTTT.

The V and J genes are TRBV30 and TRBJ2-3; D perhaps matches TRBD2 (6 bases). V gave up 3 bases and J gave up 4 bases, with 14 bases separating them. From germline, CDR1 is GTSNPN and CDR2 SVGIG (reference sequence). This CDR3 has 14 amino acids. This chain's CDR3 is CAWRGDFSADTQYF. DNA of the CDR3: TGTGCCTGGAGGGGGGACTTTAGCGCAGATACGCAGTATTTT.

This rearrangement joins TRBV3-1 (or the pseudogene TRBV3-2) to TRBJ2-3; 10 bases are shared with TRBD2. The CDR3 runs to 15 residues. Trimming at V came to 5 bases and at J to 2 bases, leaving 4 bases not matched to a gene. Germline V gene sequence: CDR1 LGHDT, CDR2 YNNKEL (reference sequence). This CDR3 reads CASSSGLANTDTQYF. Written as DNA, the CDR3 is TGTGCCAGCAGCTCGGGACTAGCGAACACAGATACGCAGTATTTT.

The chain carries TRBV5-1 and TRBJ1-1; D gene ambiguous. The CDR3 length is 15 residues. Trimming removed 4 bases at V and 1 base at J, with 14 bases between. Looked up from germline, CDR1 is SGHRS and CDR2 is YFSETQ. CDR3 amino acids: CASSLWAAKNTEAFF. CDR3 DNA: TGCGCCAGCAGCCTCTGGGCAGCCAAGAACACTGAAGCTTTCTTT.

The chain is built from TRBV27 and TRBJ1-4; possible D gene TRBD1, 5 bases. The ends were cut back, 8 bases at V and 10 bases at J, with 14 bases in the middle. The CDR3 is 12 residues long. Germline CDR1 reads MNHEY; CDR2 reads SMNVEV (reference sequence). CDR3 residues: CASGDGRGKLFF. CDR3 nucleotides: TGTGCCAGCGGGGACGGGAGGGGAAAACTGTTTTTT.

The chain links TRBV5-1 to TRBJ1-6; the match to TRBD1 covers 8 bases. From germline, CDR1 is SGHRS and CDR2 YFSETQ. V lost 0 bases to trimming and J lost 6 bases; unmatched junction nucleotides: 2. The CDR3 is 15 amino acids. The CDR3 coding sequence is TGCGCCAGCAGCTTGGCGGACAGGGCTAATTCACCCCTCCACTTT. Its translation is CASSLADRANSPLHF.

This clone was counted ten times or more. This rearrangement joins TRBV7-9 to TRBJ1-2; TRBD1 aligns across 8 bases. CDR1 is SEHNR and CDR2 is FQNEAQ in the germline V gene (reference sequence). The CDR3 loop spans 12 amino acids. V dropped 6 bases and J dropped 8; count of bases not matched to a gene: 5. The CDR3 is CASSLDREGYTF. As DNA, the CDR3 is TGTGCCAGCAGTTTGGACAGGGAGGGCTACACCTTC.

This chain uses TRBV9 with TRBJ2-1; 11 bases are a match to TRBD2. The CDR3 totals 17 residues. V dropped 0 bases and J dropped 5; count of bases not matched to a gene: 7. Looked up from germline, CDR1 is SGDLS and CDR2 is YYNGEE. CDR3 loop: CASSVGLAGRVDNEQFF. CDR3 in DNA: TGTGCCAGCAGCGTAGGACTAGCGGGAAGGGTCGACAATGAGCAGTTCTTC.